The entry below gives a single T cell receptor (beta chain) sequence along with its context. The antigen is undetermined. Germline values: CDR1 SGHAT, CDR2 FQNNGV. CDR3 length: 15 residues. J was trimmed by 2 bases and V by 5 bases; bases with no gene match: 8. MiXCR, applied by TCRdb to the RT-PCR reads, yields one record per CDR3 protein. The sample lists hundreds of thousands of distinct CDR3 sequences; roughly 15% were seen once. The data are from a study of response to subunit inactivated influenza vaccine. Study results and caveats: It was the authors' suggestion that each seasonal influenza vaccination recruits few new T cells.

V usage is TRBV11-2 and J usage is TRBJ1-1, with 7 bases identical to TRBD1. The sample in question was PBMCs from blood, obtained around two weeks before vaccination. The receptor comes from a man aged 50-59 years who received an inactivated influenza vaccine. The CDR3 DNA reads as TGTGCCAGCAGCAAAGACAGGGTTGGAAACACTGAAGCTTTCTTT. Translated: CASSKDRVGNTEAFF.